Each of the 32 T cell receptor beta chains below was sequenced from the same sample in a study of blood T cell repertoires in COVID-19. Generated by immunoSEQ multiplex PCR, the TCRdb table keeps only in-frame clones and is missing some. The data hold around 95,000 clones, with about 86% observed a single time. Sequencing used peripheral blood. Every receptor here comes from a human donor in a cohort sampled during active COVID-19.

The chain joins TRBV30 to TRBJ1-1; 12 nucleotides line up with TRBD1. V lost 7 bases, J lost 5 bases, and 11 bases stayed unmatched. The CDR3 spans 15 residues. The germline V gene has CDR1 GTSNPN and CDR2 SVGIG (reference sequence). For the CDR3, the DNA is TGTGCCTCCACAGGGACAGGGGGCGTTGGGACTGAAGCTTTCTTT. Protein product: CASTGTGGVGTEAFF.

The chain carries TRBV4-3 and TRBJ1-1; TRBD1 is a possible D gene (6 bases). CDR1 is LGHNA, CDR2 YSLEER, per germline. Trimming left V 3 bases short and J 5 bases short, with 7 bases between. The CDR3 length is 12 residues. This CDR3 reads CASSQQGTEAFF. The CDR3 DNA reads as TGCGCCAGCAGCCAGCAGGGGACTGAAGCTTTCTTT.

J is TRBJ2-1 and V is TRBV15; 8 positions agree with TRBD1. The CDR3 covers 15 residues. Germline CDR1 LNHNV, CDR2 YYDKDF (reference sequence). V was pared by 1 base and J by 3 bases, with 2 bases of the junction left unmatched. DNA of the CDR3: TGTGCCACCAGCAGAGGGGACAGGTTCTACAATGAGCAGTTCTTC. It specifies CATSRGDRFYNEQFF.

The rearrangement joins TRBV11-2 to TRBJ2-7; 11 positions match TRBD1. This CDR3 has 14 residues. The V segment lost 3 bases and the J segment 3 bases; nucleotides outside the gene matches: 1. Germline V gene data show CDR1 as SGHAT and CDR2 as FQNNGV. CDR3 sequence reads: CASSLGTGGYEQYF. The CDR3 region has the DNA TGTGCCAGCAGCTTGGGGACAGGGGGCTACGAGCAGTACTTC.

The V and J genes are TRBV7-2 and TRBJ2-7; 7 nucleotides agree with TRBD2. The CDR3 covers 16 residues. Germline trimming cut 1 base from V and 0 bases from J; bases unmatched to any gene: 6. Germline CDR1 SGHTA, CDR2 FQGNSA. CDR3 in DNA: TGTGCCAGCAGCTTAGTGGGGGGGTTCAACTCCTACGAGCAGTACTTC. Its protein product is CASSLVGGFNSYEQYF.

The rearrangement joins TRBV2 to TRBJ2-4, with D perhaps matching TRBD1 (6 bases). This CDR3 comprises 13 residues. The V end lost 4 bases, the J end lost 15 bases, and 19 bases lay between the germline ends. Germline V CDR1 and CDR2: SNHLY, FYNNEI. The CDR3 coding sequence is TGTGCCAGCAGTGTCGGGACAAGAGAAAGTTTGTACTTC. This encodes CASSVGTRESLYF.

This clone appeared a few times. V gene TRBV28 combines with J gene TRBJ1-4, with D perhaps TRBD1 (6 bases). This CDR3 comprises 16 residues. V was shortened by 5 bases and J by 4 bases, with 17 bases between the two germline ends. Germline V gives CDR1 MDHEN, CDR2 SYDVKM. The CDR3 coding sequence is TGTGCCAGCAGTCAGGGCTACAGGGAAATTAATGAAAAACTGTTTTTT. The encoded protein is CASSQGYREINEKLFF.

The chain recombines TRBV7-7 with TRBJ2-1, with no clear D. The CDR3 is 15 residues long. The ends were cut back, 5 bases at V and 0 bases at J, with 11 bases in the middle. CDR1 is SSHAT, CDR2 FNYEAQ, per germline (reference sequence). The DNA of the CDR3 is TGTGCCAGCAGCCCCTCGGAGAGCTCCTACAATGAGCAGTTCTTC. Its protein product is CASSPSESSYNEQFF.

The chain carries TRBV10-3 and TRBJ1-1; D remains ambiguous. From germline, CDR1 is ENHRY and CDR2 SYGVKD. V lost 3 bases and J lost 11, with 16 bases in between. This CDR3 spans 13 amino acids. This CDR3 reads CAISDTLGGRAFF. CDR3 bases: TGTGCCATCAGTGATACCCTTGGTGGCCGTGCTTTCTTT.

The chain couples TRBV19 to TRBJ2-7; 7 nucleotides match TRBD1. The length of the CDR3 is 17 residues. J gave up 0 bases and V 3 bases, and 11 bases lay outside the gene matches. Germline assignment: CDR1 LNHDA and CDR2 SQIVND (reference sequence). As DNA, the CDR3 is TGTGCCAGTAGTATCAAGTCTCCGGGACAGAGCTCCTACGAGCAGTACTTC. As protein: CASSIKSPGQSSYEQYF.

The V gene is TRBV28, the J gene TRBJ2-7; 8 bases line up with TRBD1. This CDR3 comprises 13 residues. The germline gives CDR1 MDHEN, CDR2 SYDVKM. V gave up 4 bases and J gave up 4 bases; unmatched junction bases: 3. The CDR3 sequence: CASSSTGEYEQYF. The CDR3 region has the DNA TGTGCCAGCAGTTCGACAGGGGAATACGAGCAGTACTTC.

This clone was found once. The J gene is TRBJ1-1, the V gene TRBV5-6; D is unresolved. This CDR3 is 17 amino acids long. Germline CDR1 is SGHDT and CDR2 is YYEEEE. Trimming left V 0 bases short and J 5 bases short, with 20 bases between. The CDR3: CASSLAGGGKTRTEAFF. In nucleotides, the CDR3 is TGTGCCAGCAGCTTGGCCGGTGGCGGCAAAACGAGGACTGAAGCTTTCTTT.

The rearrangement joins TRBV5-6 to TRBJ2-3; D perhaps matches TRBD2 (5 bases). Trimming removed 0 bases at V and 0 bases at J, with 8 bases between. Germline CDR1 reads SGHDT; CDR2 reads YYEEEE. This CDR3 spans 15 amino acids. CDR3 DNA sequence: TGTGCCAGCAGCTTGGGGGGAGTAAGCACAGATACGCAGTATTTT. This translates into CASSLGGVSTDTQYF.

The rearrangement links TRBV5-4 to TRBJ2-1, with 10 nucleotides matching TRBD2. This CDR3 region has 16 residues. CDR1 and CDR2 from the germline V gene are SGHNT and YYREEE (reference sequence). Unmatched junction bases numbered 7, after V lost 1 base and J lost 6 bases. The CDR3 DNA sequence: TGTGCCAGCAGCTTGAAAACTAGCGGGATTGTCAATGAGCAGTTCTTC. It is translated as CASSLKTSGIVNEQFF.

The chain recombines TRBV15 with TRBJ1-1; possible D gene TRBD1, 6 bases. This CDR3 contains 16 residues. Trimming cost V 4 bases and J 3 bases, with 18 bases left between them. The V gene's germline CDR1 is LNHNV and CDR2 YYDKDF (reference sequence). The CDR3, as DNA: TGTGCCACCAGCAAAGATGTGCGGGGGGGGCACACTGAAGCTTTCTTT. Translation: CATSKDVRGGHTEAFF.

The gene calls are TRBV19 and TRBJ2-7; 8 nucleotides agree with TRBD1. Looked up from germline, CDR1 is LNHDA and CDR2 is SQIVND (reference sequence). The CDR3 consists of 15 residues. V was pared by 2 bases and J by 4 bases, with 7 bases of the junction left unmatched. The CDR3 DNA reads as TGTGCCAGTAGTATAATCGCGGGACAGGAGTACGAGCAGTACTTC. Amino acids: CASSIIAGQEYEQYF.

CDR3 sequence: CASSLISGSSNEQFF. In nucleotides, the CDR3 is TGTGCCAGCAGTTTAATCAGCGGGAGTAGTAATGAGCAGTTCTTC. This chain connects TRBV27 to TRBJ2-1, with 8 bases fitting TRBD2. From germline, CDR1 is MNHEY and CDR2 SMNVEV (reference sequence). This CDR3 has 15 residues. V dropped 2 bases and J dropped 7; count of bases not matched to a gene: 7.

CDR3 loop: CASRVTGQTYEQYF. The CDR3 region has the DNA TGTGCCAGCAGAGTAACGGGACAGACTTACGAGCAGTACTTC. The rearrangement uses TRBV7-9 and TRBJ2-7, with 7 nucleotides matching TRBD1. Per germline, CDR1 SEHNR and CDR2 FQNEAQ (reference sequence). Germline trimming cut 6 bases from V and 4 bases from J; bases unmatched to any gene: 9. This CDR3 region has 14 residues.

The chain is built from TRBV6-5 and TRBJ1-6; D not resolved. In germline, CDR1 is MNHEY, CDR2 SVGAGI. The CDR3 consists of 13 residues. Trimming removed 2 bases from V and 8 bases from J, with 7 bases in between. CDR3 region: CASSYERDSPLHF. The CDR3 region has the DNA TGTGCCAGCAGTTACGAACGGGATTCACCCCTCCACTTT.

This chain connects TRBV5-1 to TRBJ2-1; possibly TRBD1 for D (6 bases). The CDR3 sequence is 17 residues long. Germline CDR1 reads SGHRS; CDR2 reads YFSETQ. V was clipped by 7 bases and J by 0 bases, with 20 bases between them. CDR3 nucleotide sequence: TGCGCCAGCGGGACACTAGTATCACTAAGCTCCTACAATGAGCAGTTCTTC. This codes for CASGTLVSLSSYNEQFF.

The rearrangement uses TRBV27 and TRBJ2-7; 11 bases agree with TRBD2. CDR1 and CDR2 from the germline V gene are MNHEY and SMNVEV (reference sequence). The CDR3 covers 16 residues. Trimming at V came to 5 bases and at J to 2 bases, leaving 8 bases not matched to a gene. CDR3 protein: CASSLLAGGFPYEQYF. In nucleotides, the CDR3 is TGTGCCAGCAGTCTCTTAGCGGGAGGGTTCCCCTACGAGCAGTACTTC.

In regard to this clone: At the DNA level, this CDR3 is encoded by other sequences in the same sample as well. The CDR3 sequence: CASSPGLAGVTGELFF. The CDR3 region has the DNA TGCGCCAGCAGCCCGGGACTAGCGGGAGTCACCGGGGAGCTGTTTTTT. The gene calls are TRBV5-1 and TRBJ2-2, with 14 bases matching TRBD2. Per the germline V gene, CDR1 is SGHRS and CDR2 is YFSETQ. V lost 4 bases and J lost 4; bases outside the gene matches: 3. This CDR3 spans 16 amino acids.

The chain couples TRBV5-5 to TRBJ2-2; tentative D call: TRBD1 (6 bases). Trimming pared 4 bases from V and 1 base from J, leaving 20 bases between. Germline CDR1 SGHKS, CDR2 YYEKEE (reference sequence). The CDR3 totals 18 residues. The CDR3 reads CASSNRQALRENTGELFF. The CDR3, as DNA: TGTGCCAGCAGCAATCGACAGGCCCTTAGGGAGAACACCGGGGAGCTGTTTTTT.

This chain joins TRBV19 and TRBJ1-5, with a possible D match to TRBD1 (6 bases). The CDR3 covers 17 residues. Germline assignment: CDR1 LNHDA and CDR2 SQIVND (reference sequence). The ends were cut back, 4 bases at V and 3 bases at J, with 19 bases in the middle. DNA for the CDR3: TGTGCCAGTAGTAAGGGGGGGTACAGGGTCCCCAATCAGCCCCAGCATTTT. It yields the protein CASSKGGYRVPNQPQHF. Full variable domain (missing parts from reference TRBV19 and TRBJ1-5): DGGITQSPKYLFRKEGQNVTLSCEQNLNHDAMYWYRQDPGQGLRLIYYSQIVNDFQKGDIAEGYSVSREKKESFPLTVTSAQKNPTAFYLCASSKGGYRVPNQPQHFGDGTRLSIL.

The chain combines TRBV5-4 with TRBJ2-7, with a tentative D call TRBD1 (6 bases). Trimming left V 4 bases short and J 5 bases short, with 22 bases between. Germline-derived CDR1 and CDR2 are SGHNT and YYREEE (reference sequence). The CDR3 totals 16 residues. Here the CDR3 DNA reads TGTGCCAGCAGCCGACGATTTACGGGACATCTTGACGAGCAGTACTTC. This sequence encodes CASSRRFTGHLDEQYF.

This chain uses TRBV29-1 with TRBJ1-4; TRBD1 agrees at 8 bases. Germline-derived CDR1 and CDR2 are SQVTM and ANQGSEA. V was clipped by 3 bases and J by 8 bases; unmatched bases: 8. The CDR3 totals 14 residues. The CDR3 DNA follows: TGCAGCGTTGATGGGCAGGGGGCTGGGGAAAAACTGTTTTTT. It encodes CSVDGQGAGEKLFF.

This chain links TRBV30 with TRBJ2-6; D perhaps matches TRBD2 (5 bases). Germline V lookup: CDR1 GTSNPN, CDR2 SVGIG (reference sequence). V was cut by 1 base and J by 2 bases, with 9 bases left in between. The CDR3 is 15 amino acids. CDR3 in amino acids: CAWSGFGAGANVLTF. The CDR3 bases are TGTGCCTGGAGTGGATTCGGGGCTGGGGCCAACGTCCTGACTTTC.

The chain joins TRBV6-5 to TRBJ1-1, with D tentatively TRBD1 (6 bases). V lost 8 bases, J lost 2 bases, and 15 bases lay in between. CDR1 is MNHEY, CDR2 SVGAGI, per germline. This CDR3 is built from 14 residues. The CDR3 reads CASPKRGGNTEAFF. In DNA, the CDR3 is TGTGCCAGCCCTAAGCGGGGGGGCAACACTGAAGCTTTCTTT.

The CDR3 region is CASRGRTSGTGELFF. The DNA of the CDR3 is TGTGCCAGTCGGGGGAGGACTAGCGGGACCGGGGAGCTGTTTTTT. This chain links TRBV6-5 with TRBJ2-2, with TRBD2 matching over 11 bases. The V segment lost 9 bases and the J segment 5 bases; nucleotides outside the gene matches: 8. Per the germline V gene, CDR1 is MNHEY and CDR2 is SVGAGI. The CDR3 has 15 amino acids.

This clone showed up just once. The CDR3: CASRTTGVETQYF. In nucleotides, the CDR3 is TGTGCCAGTAGAACCACAGGTGTGGAGACCCAGTACTTC. The chain uses TRBV19 and TRBJ2-5; D might be TRBD1 (5 bases). The CDR3 spans 13 residues. V lost 6 bases and J lost 5, with 13 bases in between. Germline lookup yields CDR1 LNHDA and CDR2 SQIVND (reference sequence).

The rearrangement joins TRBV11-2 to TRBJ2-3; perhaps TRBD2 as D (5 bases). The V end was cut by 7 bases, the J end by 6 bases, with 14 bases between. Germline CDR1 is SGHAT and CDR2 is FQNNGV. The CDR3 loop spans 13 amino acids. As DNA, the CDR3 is TGTGCCAGCACCGCCGGGGTGGCCGATACGCAGTATTTT. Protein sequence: CASTAGVADTQYF.

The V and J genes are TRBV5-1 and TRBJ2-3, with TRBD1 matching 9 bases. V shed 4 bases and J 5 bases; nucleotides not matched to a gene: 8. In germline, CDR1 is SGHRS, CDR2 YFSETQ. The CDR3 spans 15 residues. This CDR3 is CASSLSGTGRDTQYF. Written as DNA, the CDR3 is TGCGCCAGCAGCCTGTCCGGGACAGGGCGAGATACGCAGTATTTT.